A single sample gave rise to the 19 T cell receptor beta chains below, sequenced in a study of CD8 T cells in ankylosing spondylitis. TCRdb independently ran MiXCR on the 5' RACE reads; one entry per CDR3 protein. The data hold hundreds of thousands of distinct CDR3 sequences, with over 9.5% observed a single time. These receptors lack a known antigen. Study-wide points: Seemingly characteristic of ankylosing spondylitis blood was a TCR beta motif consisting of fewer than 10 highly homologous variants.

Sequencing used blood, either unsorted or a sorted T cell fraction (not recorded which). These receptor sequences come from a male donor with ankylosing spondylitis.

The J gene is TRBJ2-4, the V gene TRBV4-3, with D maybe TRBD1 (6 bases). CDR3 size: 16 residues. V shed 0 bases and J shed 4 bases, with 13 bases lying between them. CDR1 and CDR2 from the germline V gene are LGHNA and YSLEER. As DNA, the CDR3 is TGCGCCAGCAGCCAAGATGTAAGGGACACAAAAAACATTCAGTACTTC. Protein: CASSQDVRDTKNIQYF.

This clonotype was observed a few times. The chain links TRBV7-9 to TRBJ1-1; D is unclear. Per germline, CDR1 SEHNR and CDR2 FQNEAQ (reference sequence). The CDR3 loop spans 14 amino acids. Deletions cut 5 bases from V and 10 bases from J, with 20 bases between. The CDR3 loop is CASSQPSIGSGAFF. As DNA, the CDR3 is TGTGCCAGCAGCCAGCCGAGCATCGGTTCGGGAGCTTTCTTT.

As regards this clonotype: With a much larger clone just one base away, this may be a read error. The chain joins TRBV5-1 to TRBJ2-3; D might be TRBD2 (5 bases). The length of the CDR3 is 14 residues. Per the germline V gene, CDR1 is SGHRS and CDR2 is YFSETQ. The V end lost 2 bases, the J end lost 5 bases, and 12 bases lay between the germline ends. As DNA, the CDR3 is TGCGCCAGCAGCTTCCACGGTGGAGGAGATACGCAGTATTTT. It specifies CASSFHGGGDTQYF. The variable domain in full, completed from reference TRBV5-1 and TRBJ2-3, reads KAGVTQTPRYLIKTRGQQVTLSCSPISGHRSVSWYQQTPGQGLQFLFEYFSETQRNKGNFPGRFSGRQFSNSRSEMNVSTLELGDSALYLCASSFHGGGDTQYFGPGTRLTVL.

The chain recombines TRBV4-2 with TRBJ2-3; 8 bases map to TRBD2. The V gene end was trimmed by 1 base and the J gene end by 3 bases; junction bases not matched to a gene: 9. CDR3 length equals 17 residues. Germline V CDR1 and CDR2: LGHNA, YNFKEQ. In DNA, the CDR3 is TGTGCCAGCAGCCAAGGTCTGATCAGCGGGGGTACAGATACGCAGTATTTT. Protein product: CASSQGLISGGTDTQYF.

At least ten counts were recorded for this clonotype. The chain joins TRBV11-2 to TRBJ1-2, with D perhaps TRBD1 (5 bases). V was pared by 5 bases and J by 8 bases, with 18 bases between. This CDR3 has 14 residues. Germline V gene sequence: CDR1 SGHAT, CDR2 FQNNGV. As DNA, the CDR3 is TGTGCCAGCAGCCCCCGTGTAGGGACGGGGGGCTACACCTTC. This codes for CASSPRVGTGGYTF.

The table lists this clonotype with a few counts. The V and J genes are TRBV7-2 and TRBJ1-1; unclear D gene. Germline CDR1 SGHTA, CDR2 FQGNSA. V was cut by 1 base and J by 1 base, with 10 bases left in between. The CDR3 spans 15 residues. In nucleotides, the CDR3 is TGTGCCAGCAGCTTAGGGTCGGTTGAGAACACTGAAGCTTTCTTT. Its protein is CASSLGSVENTEAFF.

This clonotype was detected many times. This CDR3 is CASSSSGQGWVQPQHF. Written as DNA, the CDR3 is TGTGCCAGCAGCTCTTCCGGACAGGGATGGGTTCAGCCCCAGCATTTT. The V and J genes are TRBV6-1 and TRBJ1-5, with 8 positions matching TRBD1. CDR3 length equals 16 residues. Germline CDR1 is MNHNS and CDR2 is SASEGT. The V gene end was trimmed by 6 bases and the J gene end by 6 bases; junction bases not matched to a gene: 13.

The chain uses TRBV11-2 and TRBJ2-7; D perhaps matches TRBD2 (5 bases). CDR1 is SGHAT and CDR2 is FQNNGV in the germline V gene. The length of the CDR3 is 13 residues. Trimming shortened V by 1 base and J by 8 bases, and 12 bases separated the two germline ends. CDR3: CASSLVRDHKQYF. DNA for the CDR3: TGTGCCAGCAGCTTAGTTCGGGATCACAAGCAGTACTTC.

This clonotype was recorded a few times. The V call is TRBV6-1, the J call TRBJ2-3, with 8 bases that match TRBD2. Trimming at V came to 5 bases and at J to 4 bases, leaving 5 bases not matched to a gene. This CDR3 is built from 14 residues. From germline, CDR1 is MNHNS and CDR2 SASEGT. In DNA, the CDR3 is TGTGCCAGCAGTACGGGACTAGTAGCAGATACGCAGTATTTT. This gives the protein CASSTGLVADTQYF.

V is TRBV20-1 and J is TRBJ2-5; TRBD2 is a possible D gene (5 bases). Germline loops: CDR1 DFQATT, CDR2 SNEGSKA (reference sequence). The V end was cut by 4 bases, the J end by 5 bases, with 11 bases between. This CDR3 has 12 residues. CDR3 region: CSATPRRETQYF. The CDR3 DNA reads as TGCAGTGCTACCCCGCGGAGGGAGACCCAGTACTTC.

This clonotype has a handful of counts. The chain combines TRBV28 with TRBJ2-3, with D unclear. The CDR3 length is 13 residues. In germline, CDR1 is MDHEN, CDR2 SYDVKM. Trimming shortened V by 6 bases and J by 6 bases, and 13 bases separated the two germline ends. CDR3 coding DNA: TGTGCCAGCAGCCTACCCGACGTTGATACGCAGTATTTT. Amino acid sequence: CASSLPDVDTQYF.

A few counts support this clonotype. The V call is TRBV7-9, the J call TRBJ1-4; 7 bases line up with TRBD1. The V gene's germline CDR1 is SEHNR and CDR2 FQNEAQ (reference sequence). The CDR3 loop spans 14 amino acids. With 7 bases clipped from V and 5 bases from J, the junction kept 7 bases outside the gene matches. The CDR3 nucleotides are TGTGCCAGCACTCAAAGGGGGCTAAATGAAAAACTGTTTTTT. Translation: CASTQRGLNEKLFF. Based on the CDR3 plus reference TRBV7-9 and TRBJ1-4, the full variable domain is DTGVSQNPRHKITKRGQNVTFRCDPISEHNRLYWYRQTLGQGPEFLTYFQNEAQLEKSRLLSDRFSAERPKGSFSTLEIQRTEQGDSAMYLCASTQRGLNEKLFFGSGTQLSVL.

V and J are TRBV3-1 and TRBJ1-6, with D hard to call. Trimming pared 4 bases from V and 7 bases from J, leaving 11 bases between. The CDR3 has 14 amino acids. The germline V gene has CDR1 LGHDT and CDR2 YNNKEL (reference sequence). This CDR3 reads CASSPETRNSPLHF. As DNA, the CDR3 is TGTGCCAGCAGCCCCGAGACGAGAAATTCACCCCTCCACTTT.

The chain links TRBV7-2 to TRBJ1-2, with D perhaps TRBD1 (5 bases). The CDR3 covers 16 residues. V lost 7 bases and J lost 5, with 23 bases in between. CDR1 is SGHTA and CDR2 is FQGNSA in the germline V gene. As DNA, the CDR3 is TGTGCCAGCACCCGGGGGACCAGGGCGGGAGGATATGGCTACACCTTC. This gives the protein CASTRGTRAGGYGYTF. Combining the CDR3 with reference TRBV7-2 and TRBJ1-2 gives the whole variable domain GAGVSQSPSNKVTEKGKDVELRCDPISGHTALYWYRQSLGQGLEFLIYFQGNSAPDKSGLPSDRFSAERTGGSVSTLTIQRTQQEDSAVYLCASTRGTRAGGYGYTFGSGTRLTVV.

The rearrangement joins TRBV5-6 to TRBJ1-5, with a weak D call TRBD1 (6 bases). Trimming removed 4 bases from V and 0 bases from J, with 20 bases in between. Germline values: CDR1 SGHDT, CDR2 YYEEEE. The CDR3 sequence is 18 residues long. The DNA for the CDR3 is TGTGCCAGCAGCCGTCTTGGGGGCGCCGCCTATAGCAATCAGCCCCAGCATTTT. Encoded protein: CASSRLGGAAYSNQPQHF.

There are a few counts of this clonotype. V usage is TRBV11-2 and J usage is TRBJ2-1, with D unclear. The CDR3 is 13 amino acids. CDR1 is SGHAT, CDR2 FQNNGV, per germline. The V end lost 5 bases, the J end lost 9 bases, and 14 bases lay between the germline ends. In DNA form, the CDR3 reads TGTGCCAGCAGCCTAATCACGGAGCGTGAGCAGTTCTTC. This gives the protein CASSLITEREQFF.

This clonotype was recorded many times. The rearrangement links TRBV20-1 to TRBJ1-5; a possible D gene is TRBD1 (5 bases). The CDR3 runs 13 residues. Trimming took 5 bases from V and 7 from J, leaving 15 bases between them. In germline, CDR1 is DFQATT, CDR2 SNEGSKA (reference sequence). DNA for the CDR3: TGCAGTGCTCGGGGGGAAGGAGGGCAGCCCCAGCATTTT. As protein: CSARGEGGQPQHF.

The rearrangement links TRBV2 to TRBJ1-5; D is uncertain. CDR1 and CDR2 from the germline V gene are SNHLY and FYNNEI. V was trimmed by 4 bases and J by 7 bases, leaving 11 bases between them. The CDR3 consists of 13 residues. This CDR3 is CASSGRTQQPQHF. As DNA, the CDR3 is TGTGCCAGCAGTGGAAGGACCCAACAGCCCCAGCATTTT.

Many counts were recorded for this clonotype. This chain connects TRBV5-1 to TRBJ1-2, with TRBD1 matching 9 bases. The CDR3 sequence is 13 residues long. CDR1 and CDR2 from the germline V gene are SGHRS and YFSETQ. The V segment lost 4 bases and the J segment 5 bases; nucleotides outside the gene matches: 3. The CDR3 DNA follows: TGCGCCAGCAGCACAGGGGGCAGGTATGGCTACACCTTC. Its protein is CASSTGGRYGYTF.